This T cell receptor beta chain was captured by sequencing in a study of blood T cells in healthy people across ages. The authors ran a second PCR of about 6 to 11 cycles using a sample-barcoded 5' primer and a J-beta primer mix. TCRdb independently ran MiXCR on the 5' RACE reads; one entry per CDR3 protein. The data contain 1.5 million to 2 million distinct CDR3 sequences, roughly 30% of them singletons. Samples each had at least 6 micrograms of total RNA extracted. CDR1 SGHTA and CDR2 FQGNSA come from the germline V gene. V shed 6 bases, J shed 6 bases, and the junction held 10 bases outside the gene matches. The length of the CDR3 is 14 residues.

The rearrangement joins TRBV7-2 to TRBJ1-2; 7 bases are a match to TRBD1. The specimen sequenced was blood. This receptor was obtained from a woman aged 25 to 39 in good health. The CDR3 DNA reads as TGTGCCAGCAGACATCCCGGGACAGCGGATGGCTACACCTTC. It is translated as CASRHPGTADGYTF.